This TCR beta chain was recovered during a study of blood T cell repertoires in COVID-19. On the study more broadly: Acute and convalescent COVID-19 specimens originated in the United States, Italy and Spain.

Produced via immunoSEQ multiplex PCR; TCRdb's table is partial and in-frame only. The table records about 120,000 clones, approximately 89% of them present only once. The CDR3 is 15 amino acids. Germline V CDR1 and CDR2: SGDLS, YYNGEE. V lost 0 bases, J lost 6 bases, and 4 bases stayed unmatched. The sequence came from a man between 35 and 55 years old with acute or convalescent COVID-19. Sequenced input: peripheral blood. The V call is TRBV9, the J call TRBJ1-5; 9 bases fit TRBD1. The CDR3 reads CASSVAPDRGQPQHF. CDR3 DNA sequence: TGTGCCAGCAGCGTAGCGCCGGACAGGGGTCAGCCCCAGCATTTT.